These 3 T cell receptor beta chains were sequenced from one sample in a study of T-cell reconstitution after alpha-beta-depleted transplantation in children. TCRbeta library construction was performed incorporating unique molecular identifiers. TCRdb re-called the PCR reads through MiXCR, storing one row per CDR3 protein. Here the sample spans some 87,000 distinct CDR3 sequences, 15% to 17% being singletons. The sequenced sample was PBMCs, mostly from graft donor cells, obtained 180 days after TCRalphabeta/CD19-depleted stem cell transplant. These receptors all come from a male patient between 2 and 10 years old who had a stem cell transplant for acute lymphoblastic leukemia, so the T cells may come from the graft donor.

This clonotype was recorded at least ten times. For the CDR3, the DNA is TGTGCCAGCAGTAGGACAGGAGGGGGCTACGAGCAGTACTTC. Translating gives CASSRTGGGYEQYF. The chain employs TRBV12-3 or TRBV12-4 and TRBJ2-7; TRBD1 might be the D (7 bases). The CDR3 is 14 residues long. V lost 5 bases to trimming and J lost 3 bases, with 14 bases between them.

With regard to this clonotype: This may be a read error: a much more frequent sequence differs by one nucleotide. This sequence joins TRBV6-1 and TRBJ2-1; 8 bases align to TRBD2. Trimming took 6 bases from V and 7 from J; bases not matched to a gene: 8. Germline V gene data show CDR1 as MNHNS and CDR2 as SASEGT. This CDR3 is built from 14 residues. The CDR3: CASRSGGARNEQFF. Here the CDR3 DNA reads TGTGCCAGCAGAAGCGGGGGAGCGCGTAATGAGCAGTTCTTC.

This clonotype has a handful of counts. The chain joins TRBV5-5 to TRBJ2-2, with 8 bases lining up with TRBD1. This CDR3 comprises 15 residues. In germline, CDR1 is SGHKS, CDR2 YYEKEE (reference sequence). V lost 0 bases, J lost 4 bases, and 2 bases stayed unmatched. DNA for the CDR3: TGTGCCAGCAGCTTGGGACAGGGGTTCACCGGGGAGCTGTTTTTT. Its protein product is CASSLGQGFTGELFF.